The clone carrying this T cell receptor (beta chain) was detected only a few times. The sample belongs to a study of blood T cells in healthy people across ages. The use of a sample-barcoded 5' primer and a J-beta primer mix characterized a second PCR of about 7 to 12 cycles. TCRdb called the 5' RACE reads again in MiXCR, with one record for every CDR3 protein. Of around 400,000 distinct CDR3 sequences in the sample, over 45% were seen once. Germline V CDR1 and CDR2: MNHEY, SMNVEV (reference sequence). The CDR3 length is 15 residues. Trimming pared 3 bases from V and 2 bases from J, leaving 13 bases between.

Sequenced input: blood. The TCR comes from a man aged 55-75 years in good health. This sequence joins TRBV27 and TRBJ2-5; possibly TRBD1 for D (6 bases). CDR3 DNA sequence: TGTGCCAGCAGTTTTGATGGGGGCACTCAAGAGACCCAGTACTTC. Protein sequence: CASSFDGGTQETQYF.